Sequencing of this T cell receptor beta chain was carried out in a study of T cell responses to AZD1222 COVID-19 vaccine. Findings and limits, study-wide: At 160-218 and 743-854, vaccine-associated CD4 TCRs were dominant, and they spanned spike. Repertoires were sampled only after the peak T cell response. Donors skewed white British and female; clonal diversity was possibly underestimated. Only a handful of AZD1222 recipients were seropositive at baseline.

Comments on this clone: Its antigen remains unidentified.

The protocol was immunoSEQ multiplex PCR, while the TCRdb copy is restricted to in-frame clones and leaves out a portion. Seen here are approximately 130,000 clones, nearly 90% observed once, and the top ten hold 9.5%. This TCR derives from an adult who received the AZD1222 COVID-19 vaccine. The sample was peripheral blood, taken 28 days after the second AZD1222 dose.

CDR3 nucleotides: TGCAGCGTTGAAGAGGTAGTCCCCAATGAGCAGTTCTTC. Translation: CSVEEVVPNEQFF. The chain recombines TRBV29-1 with TRBJ2-1; D is uncertain. Deletions cut 0 bases from V and 6 bases from J, with 9 bases between. There are 13 residues in the CDR3. Germline loops: CDR1 SQVTM, CDR2 ANQGSEA.